This TCR beta chain comes out of a study of beta chain features in type 1 diabetes. The CDR3 is 17 residues long. CDR1 is MGHDK and CDR2 is SYGVNS in the germline V gene. The V segment lost 5 bases and the J segment 5 bases; nucleotides outside the gene matches: 15. What was sequenced were expressed TCRB transcripts, since all of the isolated RNA had been reverse transcribed. Method: immunoSEQ multiplex PCR; TCRdb's copy keeps in-frame clones and lacks some. The sample has around 500,000 clones, over 10% seen once. Study outcomes and limitations: A greater similarity of naive, central memory and Treg TCRB repertoires was seen among patients than among healthy donors.

Researchers reported sorting CD4+ naive, central memory, regulatory and stem cell-like memory cells via CD45RO/CCR7/CD25/CD127/CD95/CD27. This clone turned up a few times. Antigen specificity is unknown. This sequence originates from a woman aged 18-29 years in good health. The gene calls are TRBV25-1 and TRBJ2-3; 8 positions match TRBD1. Sequenced: naive CD4+ T cells from blood. The CDR3 region has the DNA TGTGCCAGCAGTTCCACCAACAGGGGGAGGAGAGGAGATACGCAGTATTTT. Its translation is CASSSTNRGRRGDTQYF.